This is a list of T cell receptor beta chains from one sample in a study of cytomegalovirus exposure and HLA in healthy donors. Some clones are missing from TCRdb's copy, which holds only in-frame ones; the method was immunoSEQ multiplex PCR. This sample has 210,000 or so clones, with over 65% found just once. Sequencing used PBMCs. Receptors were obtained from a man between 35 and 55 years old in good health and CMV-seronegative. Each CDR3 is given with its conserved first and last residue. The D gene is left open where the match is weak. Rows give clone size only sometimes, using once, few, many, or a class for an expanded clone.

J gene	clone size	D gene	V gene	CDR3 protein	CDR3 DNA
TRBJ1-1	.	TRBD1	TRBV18	CASSQFTGTAGHTEAFF	TGTGCCAGCTCACAGTTCACCGGGACAGCCGGGCACACTGAAGCTTTCTTT
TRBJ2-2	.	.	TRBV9	CASTRQGTGELFF	TGTGCCAGCACGCGGCAGGGCACCGGGGAGCTGTTTTTT
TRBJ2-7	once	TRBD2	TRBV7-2	CASSSLAASYEQYF	TGTGCCAGCAGCTCCCTAGCGGCTTCCTACGAGCAGTACTTC
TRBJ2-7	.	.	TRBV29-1	CSVERQGRGQYF	TGCAGCGTTGAAAGGCAGGGAAGGGGGCAGTACTTC
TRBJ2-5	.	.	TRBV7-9	CAVPYRNSQETQYF	TGTGCCGTTCCTTACAGGAACAGCCAAGAGACCCAGTACTTC
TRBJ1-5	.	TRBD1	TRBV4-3	CASSQYRGSNQPQHF	TGCGCCAGCAGCCAATACAGGGGGAGCAATCAGCCCCAGCATTTT
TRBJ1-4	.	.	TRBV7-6	CASSLGGGNEKLFF	TGTGCCAGCAGCTTAGGTGGCGGTAATGAAAAACTGTTTTTT
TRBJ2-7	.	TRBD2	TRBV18	CASSLPGTSGEQYF	TGTGCCAGCTCACTTCCCGGGACTAGCGGCGAGCAGTACTTC
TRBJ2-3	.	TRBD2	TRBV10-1	CASSESLAGFTDTQYF	TGCGCCAGCAGTGAGTCACTAGCGGGATTTACAGATACGCAGTATTTT
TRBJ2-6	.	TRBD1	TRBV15	CATSRGQGAPGANVLTF	TGTGCCACCAGCAGGGGACAGGGGGCCCCTGGGGCCAACGTCCTGACTTTC
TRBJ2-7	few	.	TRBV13	CASSSERLLDEQYF	TGTGCCAGCAGCTCCGAGAGGCTCCTGGACGAGCAGTACTTC
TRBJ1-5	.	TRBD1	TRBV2	CASSEGGTGFVFGNQPQHF	TGTGCCAGCAGTGAGGGGGGGACAGGGTTCGTCTTTGGCAATCAGCCCCAGCATTTT
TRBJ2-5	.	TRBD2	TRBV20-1	CSAAVRDYRYF	TGCAGTGCTGCCGTTCGGGACTATCGGTACTTC
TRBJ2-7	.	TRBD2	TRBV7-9	CASSLVTSEYEQYF	TGTGCCAGCAGCTTAGTGACTAGCGAGTACGAGCAGTACTTC
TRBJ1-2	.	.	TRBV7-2	CASSSNAFYGYTF	TGTGCCAGCAGCAGCAACGCATTCTATGGCTACACCTTC
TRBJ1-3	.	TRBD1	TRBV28	CASSLGTGIGNTIYF	TGTGCCAGCAGTTTAGGGACAGGGATTGGAAACACCATATATTTT
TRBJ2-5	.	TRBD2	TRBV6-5	CASTSGGETQYF	TGTGCCAGCACTAGCGGTGGGGAGACCCAGTACTTC
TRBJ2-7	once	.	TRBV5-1	CASSFRQPGDEQYF	TGCGCCAGCAGCTTTCGGCAGCCCGGGGACGAGCAGTACTTC
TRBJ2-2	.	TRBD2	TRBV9	CASSGGAGELFF	TGTGCCAGCAGTGGGGGGGCCGGGGAGCTGTTTTTT
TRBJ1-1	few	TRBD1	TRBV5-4	CASIPGTGNTEAFF	TGTGCCAGCATCCCCGGGACAGGAAACACTGAAGCTTTCTTT
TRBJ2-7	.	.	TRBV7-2	CASSLDYSSYEQYF	TGTGCCAGCAGCTTGGACTATAGCTCCTACGAGCAGTACTTC
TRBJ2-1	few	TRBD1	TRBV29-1	CSVRDRQTYNEQFF	TGCAGCGTCAGGGACAGGCAAACCTACAATGAGCAGTTCTTC
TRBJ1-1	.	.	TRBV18	CASSRDINTEAFF	TGTGCCAGCTCAAGGGACATCAACACTGAAGCTTTCTTT
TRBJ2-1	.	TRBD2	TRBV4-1	CASSPGTSGIREQFF	TGCGCCAGCAGCCCCGGGACTAGCGGGATACGAGAGCAGTTCTTC
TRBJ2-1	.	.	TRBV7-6	CASSLGRGFPYNEQFF	TGTGCCAGCAGCTTAGGCCGGGGGTTTCCCTACAATGAGCAGTTCTTC
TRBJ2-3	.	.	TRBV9	CASTGTSTDTQYF	TGTGCCAGCACCGGGACTAGCACAGATACGCAGTATTTT
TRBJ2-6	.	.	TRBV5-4	CASSLGMVSSGANVLTF	TGTGCCAGCAGCTTGGGAATGGTGAGCTCTGGGGCCAACGTCCTGACTTTC
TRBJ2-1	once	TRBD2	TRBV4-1	CASSQGGGVLDNEQFF	TGCGCCAGCAGCCAAGGTGGGGGGGTACTTGACAATGAGCAGTTCTTC
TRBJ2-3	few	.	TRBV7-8	CASSLDGGSTDTQYF	TGTGCCAGCAGCTTAGACGGAGGAAGCACAGATACGCAGTATTTT
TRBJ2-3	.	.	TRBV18	CASSLPRISSTDTQYF	TGTGCCAGCTCACTTCCCAGGATTAGTAGCACAGATACGCAGTATTTT
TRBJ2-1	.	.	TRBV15	CATSRDQGAEQFF	TGTGCCACCAGCAGAGATCAAGGGGCTGAGCAGTTCTTC
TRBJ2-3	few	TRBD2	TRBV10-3	CAIMGLAVTDTQYF	TGTGCCATCATGGGTCTAGCGGTCACAGATACGCAGTATTTT
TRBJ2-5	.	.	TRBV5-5	CASSEDTGRETQYF	TGTGCCAGCAGCGAGGACACGGGGAGGGAGACCCAGTACTTC
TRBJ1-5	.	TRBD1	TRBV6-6	CASTTGARNQPQHF	TGTGCCAGCACCACAGGGGCACGGAATCAGCCCCAGCATTTT
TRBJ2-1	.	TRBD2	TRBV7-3	CASSLTASGFYEQFF	TGTGCCAGCAGCTTAACCGCTAGCGGGTTCTATGAGCAGTTCTTC
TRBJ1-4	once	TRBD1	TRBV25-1	CASSALGQGSTNEKLFF	TGTGCCAGCAGTGCACTAGGACAGGGCTCAACTAATGAAAAACTGTTTTTT
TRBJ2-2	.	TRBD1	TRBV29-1	CSAASRATGGGELFF	TGCAGCGCCGCGAGCCGGGCCACAGGGGGCGGGGAGCTGTTTTTT
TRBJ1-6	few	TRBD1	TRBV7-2	CASSPDRGGSPLHF	TGTGCCAGCAGCCCCGACAGGGGAGGTTCACCCCTCCACTTT
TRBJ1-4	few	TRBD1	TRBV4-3	CASSQGQGDEKLFF	TGCGCCAGCAGCCAAGGTCAGGGGGACGAAAAACTGTTTTTT
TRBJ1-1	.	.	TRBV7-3	CASSLTRGNTEAFF	TGTGCCAGCAGCTTAACCCGGGGAAACACTGAAGCTTTCTTT
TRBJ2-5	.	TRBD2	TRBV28	CASSLKLGGIAGGPERETQYF	TGTGCCAGCAGTTTAAAGCTAGGTGGGATCGCGGGAGGGCCGGAGCGAGAGACCCAGTACTTC